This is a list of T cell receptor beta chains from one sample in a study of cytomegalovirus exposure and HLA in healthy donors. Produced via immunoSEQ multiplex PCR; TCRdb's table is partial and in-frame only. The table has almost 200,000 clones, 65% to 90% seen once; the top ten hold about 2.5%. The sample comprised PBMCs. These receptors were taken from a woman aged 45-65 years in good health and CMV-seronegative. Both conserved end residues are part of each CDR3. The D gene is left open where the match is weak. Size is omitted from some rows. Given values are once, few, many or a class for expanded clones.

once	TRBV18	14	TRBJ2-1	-	CASSPPLPDNEQFF	TGTGCCAGCTCACCCCCGTTGCCGGACAATGAGCAGTTCTTC
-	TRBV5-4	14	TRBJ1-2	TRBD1	CASSLTGTGGGYTF	TGTGCCAGCAGCCTCACCGGGACAGGGGGTGGCTACACCTTC
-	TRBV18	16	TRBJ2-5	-	CASSPFADSNQETQYF	TGTGCCAGCTCACCTTTTGCGGACTCGAATCAAGAGACCCAGTACTTC
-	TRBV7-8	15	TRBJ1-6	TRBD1	CASTLNRGENSPLHF	TGTGCCAGCACCTTGAACAGGGGAGAAAATTCACCCCTCCACTTT
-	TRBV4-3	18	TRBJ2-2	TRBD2	CASSQEIPAGMNTGELFF	TGCGCCAGCAGCCAAGAAATCCCAGCGGGGATGAACACCGGGGAGCTGTTTTTT
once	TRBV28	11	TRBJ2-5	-	CASSIRETQYF	TGTGCCAGCAGTATCAGGGAGACCCAGTACTTC
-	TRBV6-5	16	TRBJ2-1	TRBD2	CASSYSRTSGDNEQFF	TGTGCCAGCAGTTACTCGAGGACTAGCGGGGACAATGAGCAGTTCTTC
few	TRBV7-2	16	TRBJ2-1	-	CASSLAVGGAYNEQFF	TGTGCCAGCAGCTTAGCTGTGGGGGGAGCCTACAATGAGCAGTTCTTC
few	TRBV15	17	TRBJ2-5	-	CATSRAHQGIEGETQYF	TGTGCCACCAGCAGAGCCCATCAGGGGATAGAAGGAGAGACCCAGTACTTC
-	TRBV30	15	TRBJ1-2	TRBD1	CAWRKPSGQGYGYTF	TGTGCCTGGAGGAAACCTAGTGGACAGGGCTATGGCTACACCTTC
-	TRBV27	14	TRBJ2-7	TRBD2	CASSRTSGRGEQYF	TGTGCCAGCAGTCGGACTAGCGGGAGGGGCGAGCAGTACTTC
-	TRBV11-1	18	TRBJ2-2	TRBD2	CASSSSLGDRGGTGELFF	TGTGCCAGCAGCTCCAGTCTGGGTGACCGGGGGGGGACCGGGGAGCTGTTTTTT
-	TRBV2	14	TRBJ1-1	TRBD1	CASTTTGAGTEAFF	TGTGCCAGCACTACCACAGGGGCGGGCACTGAAGCTTTCTTT
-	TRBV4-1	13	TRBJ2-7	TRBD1	CASSQVDRAEQYF	TGCGCCAGCAGCCAAGTCGACAGGGCGGAGCAGTACTTC
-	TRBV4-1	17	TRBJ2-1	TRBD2	CASSHRTSGNRDNEQFF	TGCGCCAGCAGCCACCGGACTAGCGGGAACCGGGACAATGAGCAGTTCTTC
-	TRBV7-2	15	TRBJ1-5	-	CASSLGGYSNQPQHF	TGTGCCAGCAGCTTAGGAGGTTATAGCAATCAGCCCCAGCATTTT
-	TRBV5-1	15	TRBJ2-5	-	CASSSFSGIQETQYF	TGCGCCAGCAGCTCCTTTAGCGGAATCCAAGAGACCCAGTACTTC
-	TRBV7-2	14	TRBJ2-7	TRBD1	CASSLGRGQYEQYF	TGTGCCAGCAGCTTAGGCAGGGGGCAATACGAGCAGTACTTC
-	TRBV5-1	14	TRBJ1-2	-	CASSLEGGVYGYTF	TGCGCCAGCAGCTTGGAAGGCGGGGTCTATGGCTACACCTTC
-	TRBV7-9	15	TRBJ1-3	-	CASSPGVFSGNTIYF	TGTGCCAGCAGCCCCGGGGTATTCTCTGGAAACACCATATATTTT
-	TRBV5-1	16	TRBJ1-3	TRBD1	CASSLEGQGSGNTIYF	TGCGCCAGCAGCTTGGAAGGACAGGGGTCTGGAAACACCATATATTTT
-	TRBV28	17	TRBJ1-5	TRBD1	CASSLGDRGLGNQPQHF	TGTGCCAGCAGTTTGGGGGACAGGGGGCTGGGCAATCAGCCCCAGCATTTT
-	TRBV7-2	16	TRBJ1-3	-	CASSPSHSPSGNTIYF	TGTGCCAGCAGCCCCAGCCACAGCCCCTCTGGAAACACCATATATTTT
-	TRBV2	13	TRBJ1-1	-	CASKSFGNTEAFF	TGTGCCAGCAAGTCGTTCGGGAACACTGAAGCTTTCTTT
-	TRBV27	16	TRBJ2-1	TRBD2	CASSSQSSGDYNEQFF	TGTGCCAGCAGTTCCCAGAGTAGCGGGGACTACAATGAGCAGTTCTTC
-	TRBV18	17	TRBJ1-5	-	CASSPFVRSSSNQPQHF	TGTGCCAGCTCACCTTTTGTCCGATCGAGTAGCAATCAGCCCCAGCATTTT
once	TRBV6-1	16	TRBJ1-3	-	CASSEAVSSSGNTIYF	TGTGCCAGCAGTGAAGCGGTCTCCAGTTCTGGAAACACCATATATTTT
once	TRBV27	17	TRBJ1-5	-	CASSLFGSRYPGQPQHF	TGTGCCAGCAGTTTATTTGGCAGCCGCTACCCGGGACAGCCCCAGCATTTT
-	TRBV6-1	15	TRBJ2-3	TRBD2	CASTSGTSGTDTQYF	TGTGCCAGCACTTCCGGGACTAGCGGGACAGATACGCAGTATTTT